This TCR beta chain was captured by sequencing in a study of blood T cells in healthy people across ages (dated by TCRdb to 2015 to 2017). Regarding the study in general: In model experiments, roughly one uniquely barcoded TCR beta cDNA molecule per two T cells was captured by template switching. Four age groups were formed from the donors: young (average about 15 years), middle-aged (around 39), aged (roughly 59) and long-lived (less than 85). To avoid experimental bias, donors of different ages were randomly spread across the sequencing lanes. To track age-related changes in TCR beta repertoire diversity, the study relied on deep sequencing normalized with unique cDNA molecular identifiers. For two donors (one aged 18 to 30 and one aged 80 or older), the study analyzed two additional independent replicas of 1 million unique cDNA reads from the same blood draw.

The approximately 40 donors, aged roughly 6 to 100 years, were systemically healthy Caucasian individuals from Russia. Each donor gave about 9.7 milliliters of peripheral blood, drawn into EDTA-treated Vacutainer tubes. Ficoll-Paque density-gradient centrifugation was used to isolate PBMCs, with at least 6.5 million per sample. Trizol reagent was used to extract total RNA from the PBMCs, yielding at least 5 micrograms per sample. For every donor, flow cytometry on a PBMC aliquot measured the percentage of naive CD45RAhigh/CD27high T cells. There are a few counts of this clonotype. Its antigen specificity is not known. Base-call qualities are not available, and no considerably larger clone is one nucleotide away. Library generation was performed with 5' RACE. Sequencing instrument: Illumina HiSeq 2500. The second PCR ran for about 6 to 11 cycles and used a J-beta primer mix along with a sample-barcoded 5' primer. A template-switch 5' adaptor carrying 12 random nucleotides introduced a unique molecular identifier onto each TCR beta cDNA molecule. Each sample yielded at least 3 million CDR3-containing paired-end reads. First-strand cDNA was synthesized from all RNA with the Mint cDNA synthesis kit, primed by a TRBC-specific oligonucleotide. After uracil-DNA glycosylase treatment, a first 18-cycle PCR used universal primers M1SS and BC2_uni_R on all cDNA. Per the original workflow: For normalization, 1 million high-quality reads were randomly selected from each sample, with every read carrying a distinct molecular identifier. Reads with shared molecular identifiers were discarded instead of being binned into consensus sequences. MiTCR, with a Q25 quality threshold and the strictest error-elimination algorithm, was used for CDR3 identification, clonotype clustering and error correction. A nonparametric unseen species model with Euler transformation was used to estimate a lower bound on total TCR beta diversity. The public reads were quality trimmed at Q25 with fastp and then assembled into clones with MiXCR by TCRdb, keeping productive beta chains. Rows are unified per CDR3 protein, each entry keeping the most common DNA and genes. The V and J calls shown here were made by TCRdb, not taken from the authors' results. This sample has about 800,000 distinct CDR3 sequences in its table, and around 45% of those were observed once. 18% of the sample belongs to the ten largest clones.

What the research found in general, with its limitations: Estimates of total diversity based on one million sequenced T cells were regarded as lower bounds and as underestimates. Because the CMV infection status of the donors was unknown, age-related changes in expanded clonotypes may potentially have been confounded. Compared with the aged group, more naive CD4+ T cells, fewer expanded clones and increased TCR diversity were shown by the long-lived group, suggesting age selection. A strong correlation was found between observed TCR beta diversity and the percentage of naive T cells measured by flow cytometry. Observed TCR beta diversity per million T cells fell roughly linearly with age, and a significant reduction was already apparent by age roughly 40. Since profiling was done on bulk unsorted PBMCs, naive and antigen-experienced compartments could not be conclusively compared.

The CDR3, from cysteine to phenylalanine, totals 14 residues. The read is trimmed to its CDR3 DNA, 42 bases read in frame from base 1. From V the trimming removes 5 bases and from J it removes 7 bases, while the gene matches leave 8 bases of the junction unaccounted for. From a lookup of the germline V gene, CDR1 and CDR2 are SGHRS and YFSETQ. This clonotype was sampled from a man older than 75 in good health. Sequences were obtained from blood. The chain links TRBV5-1 with TRBJ2-1, and 8 bases in between align with TRBD2. The CDR3 protein: CASRVSGRNNEQFF. Here is the DNA: TGCGCCAGCAGGGTCAGCGGGAGAAATAATGAGCAGTTCTTC.